Only one count was recorded for the clone carrying this T cell receptor (beta chain). The assay was immunoSEQ multiplex PCR, and TCRdb's table has in-frame clones only and misses some. The sample has about 110,000 clones; over 75% are singletons. The data belong to a study of T cell responses to AZD1222 COVID-19 vaccine. Trimming stripped 0 bases from V and 7 bases from J, with 17 bases between. Germline V gene data show CDR1 as SGHRS and CDR2 as YFSETQ. CDR3 length: 15 residues. Specimen: peripheral blood, collected on day 0 of AZD1222 vaccination. V gene TRBV5-1 combines with J gene TRBJ2-7; D is unclear. The sequence derives from an adult in good health. CDR3 region: CASSLEGIGSREQYF. For the CDR3, the DNA is TGCGCCAGCAGCTTGGAAGGTATCGGGTCTAGGGAGCAGTACTTC.